This TCR beta chain was captured by sequencing in a study of T cell repertoires in cytomegalovirus infection. Study information: Through public TCR beta signatures, both CMV infection and matching HLA type were indicated. Study-level results: Dominating the ex vivo response were TCR beta clonotypes that were CMV-specific and HLA-C-restricted.

This clonotype occurred many times. The antigen is unknown. The CDR3 extends over 14 amino acids. Germline trimming cut 2 bases from V and 4 bases from J; bases unmatched to any gene: 4. Looked up from germline, CDR1 is SGHAT and CDR2 is FQNNGV. TCRdb ran MiXCR on the reads and lists one entry per CDR3 protein. The sample lists 500,000 or so distinct CDR3 sequences; 16% were seen once. The sample was CD8+ T cells from PBMCs. The rearrangement joins TRBV11-2 to TRBJ1-1; 7 positions agree with TRBD1. The receptor's source is a human donor in good health (CMV status not recorded). Some clones in this sample may be carry-over from other donors' samples. The CDR3 protein is CASSLWDSVTEAFF. CDR3 sequence (DNA): TGTGCCAGCAGCTTATGGGACAGTGTCACTGAAGCTTTCTTT.